The 30 T cell receptor beta chains reported below all come from one sample, sequenced in a study of PD-1 blockade in classical Hodgkin lymphoma. Data came from immunoSEQ multiplex PCR; TCRdb stores just in-frame clones and leaves some out. The sample has around 14,000 clones, more than 70% seen once. There was relapse after autologous stem cell transplantation in every patient, and there was variation in brentuximab vedotin exposure. Sequences were derived from peripheral blood mononuclear cells (PBMCs), sampled at baseline. The source is a human donor with classical Hodgkin lymphoma.

V and J are TRBV15 and TRBJ2-1; D might be TRBD2 (6 bases). Between the trimmed V and J ends, which lost 5 bases and 8 bases, there was a span of 10 bases. CDR3 length: 12 residues. Per the germline V gene, CDR1 is LNHNV and CDR2 is YYDKDF (reference sequence). This chain's CDR3 is CATSETGDEQFF. The CDR3 DNA reads as TGTGCCACCAGCGAAACGGGAGATGAGCAGTTCTTC. The entire variable domain, with the rest obtained from reference TRBV15 and TRBJ2-1, is as follows: DAMVIQNPRYQVTQFGKPVTLSCSQTLNHNVMYWYQQKSSQAPKLLFHYYDKDFNNEADTPDNFQSRRPNTSFCFLDIRSPGLGDTAMYLCATSETGDEQFFGPGTRLTVL.

J is TRBJ2-7 and V is TRBV14; unclear D gene. This CDR3 has 12 residues. Germline V gene lookup returns CDR1 SGHDN and CDR2 FVKESK. V was trimmed by 6 bases and J by 5 bases, leaving 11 bases between them. As DNA, the CDR3 is TGTGCCAGCAGTCCCGGGTCTAACGAGCAGTACTTC. Translation gives CASSPGSNEQYF.

The genes are TRBV19 and TRBJ2-1; no firm D call. This CDR3 has 13 amino acids. The ends were cut back, 3 bases at V and 7 bases at J, with 10 bases in the middle. Germline V gene sequence: CDR1 LNHDA, CDR2 SQIVND (reference sequence). This CDR3 reads CASSIEQFNEQFF. DNA for the CDR3: TGTGCCAGTAGTATCGAACAGTTTAATGAGCAGTTCTTC.

V and J are TRBV7-7 and TRBJ2-5, with D unclear. This CDR3 is 14 amino acids long. Germline V gene lookup returns CDR1 SSHAT and CDR2 FNYEAQ (reference sequence). V was cut by 5 bases and J by 1 base, with 11 bases left in between. CDR3 sequence: CASSLDGFQETQYF. The CDR3 region has the DNA TGTGCCAGCAGCCTAGACGGATTCCAAGAGACCCAGTACTTC.

The gene calls are TRBV28 and TRBJ1-2; D is uncertain. CDR1 is MDHEN and CDR2 is SYDVKM in the germline V gene. CDR3 length: 12 amino acids. V lost 6 bases to trimming and J lost 4 bases, with 9 bases between them. The CDR3 reads CASSPSGYGYTF. For the CDR3, the DNA is TGTGCCAGCAGCCCCTCCGGCTATGGCTACACCTTC.

This clone was detected only once. V is TRBV25-1 and J is TRBJ2-7, with TRBD2 as a possible D gene (5 bases). CDR3 length: 14 amino acids. V was clipped by 5 bases and J by 3 bases, with 14 bases between them. In germline, CDR1 is MGHDK, CDR2 SYGVNS. The CDR3 DNA reads TGTGCCAGCAGTATCCACTTGGGAGTCTACGAGCAGTACTTC. Translation: CASSIHLGVYEQYF.

The chain employs TRBV28 and TRBJ2-2; possible D gene TRBD2, 6 bases. This CDR3 has 13 amino acids. Germline CDR1 MDHEN, CDR2 SYDVKM. Trimming removed 6 bases at V and 7 bases at J, with 12 bases between. The CDR3, as DNA: TGTGCCAGCAGCGCAGCGGGTTACGGGGAGCTGTTTTTT. Translation gives CASSAAGYGELFF.

The chain couples TRBV5-6 to TRBJ2-7; 9 bases map to TRBD2. The junction had 3 bases not matched to a gene; V was cut back by 3 bases and J by 5 bases. CDR1 SGHDT and CDR2 YYEEEE come from the germline V gene. There are 13 residues in the CDR3. The CDR3 reads CASSWGLADEQYF. DNA of the CDR3: TGTGCCAGCAGCTGGGGACTAGCAGACGAGCAGTACTTC.

A few counts support this clone. V gene TRBV27 combines with J gene TRBJ2-4; the D is unclear. Deletions cut 5 bases from V and 1 base from J, with 15 bases between. The germline V gene has CDR1 MNHEY and CDR2 SMNVEV (reference sequence). This CDR3 region has 16 residues. The CDR3 region is CASSTLEGRAKNIQYF. CDR3 bases: TGTGCCAGCAGTACGTTGGAAGGACGGGCCAAAAACATTCAGTACTTC.

The V gene is TRBV7-9, the J gene TRBJ2-7; possible D gene TRBD1, 5 bases. The CDR3 spans 13 residues. Germline V gives CDR1 SEHNR, CDR2 FQNEAQ (reference sequence). The V and J ends lost 5 bases and 1 base respectively, with 9 bases between them. The CDR3 sequence: CASSMTVSYEQYF. Written as DNA, the CDR3 is TGTGCCAGCAGCATGACAGTATCCTACGAGCAGTACTTC.

This chain links TRBV14 with TRBJ2-5; perhaps TRBD1 as D (5 bases). CDR1 is SGHDN and CDR2 is FVKESK in the germline V gene. The V end lost 4 bases, the J end lost 10 bases, and 13 bases lay between the germline ends. This CDR3 is built from 12 residues. The CDR3 coding sequence is TGTGCCAGCAGCCTTACAGGACCCGGCCAGTACTTC. Translation: CASSLTGPGQYF. The whole variable domain, remainder taken from reference TRBV14 and TRBJ2-5, is EAGVTQFPSHSVIEKGQTVTLRCDPISGHDNLYWYRRVMGKEIKFLLHFVKESKQDESGMPNNRFLAERTGGTYSTLKVQPAELEDSGVYFCASSLTGPGQYFGPGTRLLVL.

The chain is built from TRBV9 and TRBJ2-1; 14 nucleotides align to TRBD2. The CDR3 is made up of 17 amino acids. The V and J ends lost 0 bases and 8 bases, in that order; junction bases with no gene match: 7. Per the germline V gene, CDR1 is SGDLS and CDR2 is YYNGEE. The CDR3 loop is CASSVGKGTSGSDEQFF. The CDR3 DNA follows: TGTGCCAGCAGCGTAGGGAAAGGGACTAGCGGGAGTGATGAGCAGTTCTTC.

The chain links TRBV5-5 to TRBJ1-1; D is unresolved. Germline CDR1 is SGHKS and CDR2 is YYEKEE (reference sequence). V was cut by 1 base and J by 4 bases, with 5 bases left in between. The CDR3 loop spans 12 amino acids. The CDR3 spells CASSLRLTEAFF. Here the CDR3 DNA reads TGTGCCAGCAGCTTGCGCCTCACTGAAGCTTTCTTT.

The genes are TRBV15 and TRBJ1-1; D uncertain. V was clipped by 4 bases and J by 0 bases, with 15 bases between them. The CDR3 runs to 16 residues. The germline CDR1 and CDR2 sequences are LNHNV and YYDKDF (reference sequence). The CDR3 nucleotides read TGTGCCACCAGCATCTGGGATGAGGCGATGAACACTGAAGCTTTCTTT. Amino acid sequence: CATSIWDEAMNTEAFF.

V is TRBV6-5 and J is TRBJ2-1, with 7 nucleotides matching TRBD1. V lost 6 bases to trimming and J lost 8 bases; unmatched junction nucleotides: 4. Germline V gives CDR1 MNHEY, CDR2 SVGAGI. The CDR3 runs 12 residues. The CDR3 loop is CASRGQTHEQFF. DNA for the CDR3: TGTGCCAGCAGGGGACAGACGCATGAGCAGTTCTTC.

The V and J genes are TRBV30 and TRBJ2-7; D is ambiguous. Trimming removed 5 bases from V and 3 bases from J, with 5 bases in between. Germline lookup yields CDR1 GTSNPN and CDR2 SVGIG (reference sequence). The CDR3 sequence is 10 residues long. CDR3 protein: CAWGYYEQYF. The CDR3 DNA is TGTGCCTGGGGGTACTACGAGCAGTACTTC.

V is TRBV5-1 and J is TRBJ2-1, with TRBD2 matching over 9 bases. V trimming: 4 bases; J trimming: 4 bases; junction bases outside the gene matches: 6. The CDR3 runs to 15 residues. CDR1 is SGHRS and CDR2 is YFSETQ in the germline V gene. CDR3 protein: CASSPSTSGYNEQFF. The CDR3 DNA follows: TGCGCCAGCAGCCCCTCGACTAGCGGATACAATGAGCAGTTCTTC.

This clone was picked up a small number of times. This chain connects TRBV10-3 to TRBJ2-7, with D possibly TRBD2 on 5 matching bases. Germline lookup yields CDR1 ENHRY and CDR2 SYGVKD. Trimming took off 6 bases at V and 6 bases at J, with 9 bases between the two ends. This CDR3 has 11 amino acids. This CDR3 reads CAISLSGEQYF. In nucleotides, the CDR3 is TGTGCCATCAGCCTAAGCGGCGAGCAGTACTTC.

This clone was recorded once. The J gene is TRBJ2-2, the V gene TRBV7-2; possibly TRBD1 or TRBD2 for D (5 bases each). Germline CDR1 and CDR2: SGHTA and FQGNSA. Trimming took 2 bases from V and 10 from J, leaving 20 bases between them. The CDR3 is 16 residues long. The CDR3 loop is CASSLRPGSRVEELFF. DNA for the CDR3: TGTGCCAGCAGCTTAAGACCAGGGAGTCGTGTCGAGGAGCTGTTTTTT. The whole variable domain, remainder taken from reference TRBV7-2 and TRBJ2-2, is GAGVSQSPSNKVTEKGKDVELRCDPISGHTALYWYRQSLGQGLEFLIYFQGNSAPDKSGLPSDRFSAERTGGSVSTLTIQRTQQEDSAVYLCASSLRPGSRVEELFFGEGSRLTVL.

The chain carries TRBV28 and TRBJ2-7, with 8 bases lining up with TRBD1. Germline assignment: CDR1 MDHEN and CDR2 SYDVKM. Germline trimming cut 4 bases from V and 3 bases from J; bases unmatched to any gene: 8. CDR3 length equals 15 residues. CDR3: CASSSRTGLIYEQYF. The CDR3, as DNA: TGTGCCAGCAGTTCACGGACAGGGTTAATCTACGAGCAGTACTTC. Full variable domain (remainder filled in from reference TRBV28 and TRBJ2-7): DVKVTQSSRYLVKRTGEKVFLECVQDMDHENMFWYRQDPGLGLRLIYFSYDVKMKEKGDIPEGYSVSREKKERFSLILESASTNQTSMYLCASSSRTGLIYEQYFGPGTRLTVT.

This clone was counted between two and nine times. The J gene is TRBJ2-7, the V gene TRBV27; 9 bases line up with TRBD1. V was pared by 5 bases and J by 7 bases, with 6 bases of the junction left unmatched. This CDR3 region has 13 residues. Germline V lookup: CDR1 MNHEY, CDR2 SMNVEV (reference sequence). The CDR3 loop reads CASSPGQGWEQYF. The CDR3, as DNA: TGTGCCAGCAGTCCGGGACAGGGATGGGAGCAGTACTTC.

The chain has TRBV5-1 and TRBJ1-2; a weak D match, TRBD1 (6 bases). The CDR3 contains 14 residues. Germline V gene lookup returns CDR1 SGHRS and CDR2 YFSETQ. V lost 1 base and J lost 4, with 11 bases in between. The CDR3 spells CASSLTRGPYGYTF. CDR3 coding DNA: TGCGCCAGCAGCTTGACCAGGGGTCCCTATGGCTACACCTTC.

The V gene is TRBV7-9, the J gene TRBJ1-6; D is uncertain. The CDR3 contains 16 residues. Germline-derived CDR1 and CDR2 are SEHNR and FQNEAQ (reference sequence). Between the trimmed V and J ends, which lost 4 bases and 3 bases, there was a span of 13 bases. This chain's CDR3 is CASSSFAGIYNSPLHF. The CDR3 DNA reads as TGTGCCAGCAGCTCCTTCGCAGGCATCTATAATTCACCCCTCCACTTT. The full variable domain, rest sourced from reference TRBV7-9 and TRBJ1-6, is DTGVSQNPRHKITKRGQNVTFRCDPISEHNRLYWYRQTLGQGPEFLTYFQNEAQLEKSRLLSDRFSAERPKGSFSTLEIQRTEQGDSAMYLCASSSFAGIYNSPLHFGNGTRLTVT.

The chain links TRBV21-1 to TRBJ2-7; TRBD1, the table's D call, was not compared with the DNA. TRBV21-1 constitutes a pseudogene. This CDR3 has 15 amino acids. CDR3 sequence (DNA): TGTGCCAGCAGCAAAGAGGACAGCCTGGGCTACGAGCAGTACTTC. Protein sequence: CASSKEDSLGYEQYF.

The chain has TRBV2 and TRBJ1-1; D is perhaps TRBD1 (5 bases). V shed 6 bases and J shed 5 bases, with 22 bases lying between them. The CDR3 runs 16 residues. Germline CDR1 is SNHLY and CDR2 is FYNNEI. CDR3 DNA: TGTGCCAGCAGACCAAAGGGTGGGACCCTGGTGACTGAAGCTTTCTTT. This gives the protein CASRPKGGTLVTEAFF.

The rearrangement joins TRBV19 to TRBJ1-5; D ambiguous. V was pared by 3 bases and J by 0 bases, with 12 bases between. The CDR3 is 16 amino acids. Germline V lookup: CDR1 LNHDA, CDR2 SQIVND (reference sequence). The CDR3: CASSITRLVSNQPQHF. DNA for the CDR3: TGTGCCAGTAGTATTACCAGGTTGGTTAGCAATCAGCCCCAGCATTTT.

This chain joins TRBV9 and TRBJ2-1; perhaps TRBD1 as D (5 bases). The V gene lost 1 base and the J gene lost 4 bases, with 12 bases spanning the gap. This CDR3 has 15 residues. CDR1 and CDR2 from the germline V gene are SGDLS and YYNGEE. The chain's CDR3 is CASSVTGSPYNEQFF. As DNA, the CDR3 is TGTGCCAGCAGCGTAACAGGTTCCCCTTACAATGAGCAGTTCTTC.

The rearrangement joins TRBV4-3 to TRBJ2-1; no reliable D call. Looked up from germline, CDR1 is LGHNA and CDR2 is YSLEER. V shed 4 bases and J shed 6 bases, with 13 bases lying between them. The CDR3 runs to 14 residues. CDR3 in amino acids: CASSPRAPGNEQFF. In DNA, the CDR3 is TGCGCCAGCAGCCCACGGGCCCCGGGCAATGAGCAGTTCTTC.

This clone was counted once. The chain employs TRBV27 and TRBJ1-5, with 8 bases matching TRBD1. Germline CDR1 is MNHEY and CDR2 is SMNVEV (reference sequence). Unmatched junction bases numbered 11, after V lost 4 bases and J lost 0 bases. The CDR3 has 18 amino acids. The CDR3 DNA is TGTGCCAGCAGTTCCTCCCATGGACAGGGAAATAGCAATCAGCCCCAGCATTTT. Protein product: CASSSSHGQGNSNQPQHF.

The V gene is TRBV11-2, the J gene TRBJ2-7, with D perhaps matching TRBD1 (6 bases). Trimming took 5 bases from V and 8 from J, leaving 19 bases between them. This CDR3 is 14 amino acids long. CDR1 and CDR2 from the germline V gene are SGHAT and FQNNGV. CDR3 nucleotides: TGTGCCAGCAGCGCCCCGGACAGTGGGTCCCAGCAGTACTTC. It specifies CASSAPDSGSQQYF.